These T cell receptor beta chains were read from a single sample in a study of blood T cell repertoires in COVID-19. Profiled with immunoSEQ multiplex PCR; TCRdb holds only in-frame clones, not every one. The repertoire includes 250,000 to 350,000 clones, 75% to 90% of them detected once, and about 12% sits in the top ten. Sequencing was performed on peripheral blood. These receptor sequences come from a woman in her 70s with COVID-19, enrolled during active disease. Both conserved end residues are part of each CDR3. The D gene is left open where the match is weak. Clone size is shown for a subset of rows, as once, few, many or a class of expanded clone.

V,J,size,D,DNA,CDR3
TRBV7-2,TRBJ2-2,few,.,TGTGCCAGCAGCTTAGCGGGGGCAACCGGGGAGCTGTTTTTT,CASSLAGATGELFF
TRBV5-6,TRBJ2-7,.,.,TGTGCCAGCAGCAGACCAGGGCACACCTACGAGCAGTACTTC,CASSRPGHTYEQYF
TRBV9,TRBJ2-2,.,TRBD1,TGTGCCAGCAGCGGGGGACAGGGCACCGGGGAGCTGTTTTTT,CASSGGQGTGELFF
TRBV5-1,TRBJ2-1,.,TRBD2,TGCGCCAGCAGCGCTAGCGGGGCCTCCTACAATGAGCAGTTCTTC,CASSASGASYNEQFF
TRBV5-1,TRBJ2-5,.,TRBD1,TGCGCCAGCAGCTTACAGGGGGCGCCGGAGACCCAGTACTTC,CASSLQGAPETQYF
TRBV18,TRBJ2-7,.,TRBD1,TGTGCCAGCTCACTGGGACAGGGTACCTACGAGCAGTACTTC,CASSLGQGTYEQYF
TRBV14,TRBJ2-5,.,TRBD2,TGTGCCAGCAGCTTTCGGGGGGGATCTCAAGAGACCCAGTACTTC,CASSFRGGSQETQYF
TRBV4-3,TRBJ2-1,.,.,TGCGCCAGCAGCCAAGATTGGGCGGGGCGGCCGAATGAGCAGTTCTTC,CASSQDWAGRPNEQFF
TRBV6-2/TRBV6-3,TRBJ2-2,.,TRBD2,TGTGCCAGCAGTTTTCTTAAAGCGGGGAGAGGCGGGGAGCTGTTTTTT,CASSFLKAGRGGELFF
TRBV9,TRBJ1-4,.,TRBD1,TGTGCCAGCAGTGGGGAGACAGGGCCGAATGAAAAACTGTTTTTT,CASSGETGPNEKLFF
TRBV4-3,TRBJ1-2,.,TRBD1,TGCGCCAGCAGCGAACAGGGGTATGGCTACACCTTC,CASSEQGYGYTF
TRBV28,TRBJ2-1,once,.,TGTGCCAGCAGTGGAGGGGGCGACGCCTACAATGAGCAGTTCTTC,CASSGGGDAYNEQFF
TRBV6-6,TRBJ1-2,once,.,TGTGCCAGCAGTAAGGGAGGGGTCGGGATCTATGGCTACACCTTC,CASSKGGVGIYGYTF
TRBV2,TRBJ1-2,.,TRBD1,TGTGCCAGCAGTCAAACCGACAGGGCTGCCTCTGGCTACACCTTC,CASSQTDRAASGYTF
TRBV24-1,TRBJ2-1,.,TRBD1,TGTGCCACCAGTGATCCCCGACAGGGAGTCAATGAGCAGTTCTTC,CATSDPRQGVNEQFF
TRBV6-5,TRBJ1-2,.,.,TGTGCCAGCAGTTACTCGAGGTCTGGTAGTGACTACACCTTC,CASSYSRSGSDYTF
TRBV6-2/TRBV6-3,TRBJ1-1,.,TRBD1,TGTGCCAGCAGTTACTCGAATCAGGGGGACCCGAACACTGAAGCTTTCTTT,CASSYSNQGDPNTEAFF
TRBV29-1,TRBJ1-2,.,TRBD1,TGCAGCGTTGGGACAGGGAATGGCTACACCTTC,CSVGTGNGYTF
TRBV30,TRBJ1-1,.,.,TGTGCCTGGAGTGTACGACTTGAAGCTTTCTTT,CAWSVRLEAFF
TRBV18,TRBJ1-1,few,.,TGTGCCAGCTCACTCAGACAGAACACTGAAGCTTTCTTT,CASSLRQNTEAFF
TRBV20-1,TRBJ2-5,.,.,TGCAGTGCTAGTTCCAGGGCGACAGAGACCCAGTACTTC,CSASSRATETQYF
TRBV27,TRBJ1-6,few,.,TGTGCCAGCAAAGCTCTGGGGCAGCGTAATTCACCCCTCCACTTT,CASKALGQRNSPLHF
TRBV2,TRBJ1-2,.,TRBD1,TGTGCCAGCATGGCAGGGGGATCTAACTATGGCTACACCTTC,CASMAGGSNYGYTF
TRBV18,TRBJ1-2,.,.,TGTGCCAGCTCTCTAGTTGAGGGAGGCGGATTACACGGCTACACCTTC,CASSLVEGGGLHGYTF
TRBV7-6,TRBJ2-4,.,.,TGTGCCAGCAGCTCCAACCAGGGAAACATTCAGTACTTC,CASSSNQGNIQYF
TRBV2,TRBJ2-7,.,.,TGTGCCAGCAAACCGGACAGCGCCTACGAGCAGTACTTC,CASKPDSAYEQYF
TRBV5-8,TRBJ2-1,.,TRBD2,TGTGCCAGCAGCCTCGGGGGGGCCAGTTTCGATGAGCAGTTCTTC,CASSLGGASFDEQFF
TRBV7-6,TRBJ2-7,once,TRBD2,TGTGCCAGCAGCTTAGGCCCTGGTGGACTAGCGGGGGATACCTACGAGCAGTACTTC,CASSLGPGGLAGDTYEQYF
TRBV2,TRBJ2-6,.,TRBD2,TGTGCCAGCAGTGATCGGCGCGGGGGGTCCTCTGGGGCCAACGTCCTGACTTTC,CASSDRRGGSSGANVLTF
TRBV7-8,TRBJ1-1,.,TRBD1,TGTGCCAGCAGCTTAGGGGAGGCAGGGGGAAAAGCTGAAGCTTTCTTT,CASSLGEAGGKAEAFF
TRBV7-6,TRBJ2-1,.,TRBD2,TGTGCCAGCAGCACTAGCGTACCTAGCAATTTCAATGAGCAGTTCTTC,CASSTSVPSNFNEQFF
TRBV5-1,TRBJ2-2,few,.,TGCGCCAGCGCTCGGAGCACCGGGGAGCTGTTTTTT,CASARSTGELFF
TRBV7-8,TRBJ1-4,once,.,TGTGCCAGCAGCTCTGTGGAGGGGTACGGTGAAAAACTGTTTTTT,CASSSVEGYGEKLFF
TRBV2,TRBJ1-2,.,.,TGTGCCAGCGCAGACCTTGGAGGGTCCTATGGCTACACCTTC,CASADLGGSYGYTF
TRBV11-3,TRBJ2-7,.,.,TGTGCCAGCAGCCCCTCCTCGGTCGAGTCCTACGAGCAGTACTTC,CASSPSSVESYEQYF
TRBV15,TRBJ2-3,.,.,TGTGCCACCAGCATTAGGATACAGGTCCGGACAGATACGCAGTATTTT,CATSIRIQVRTDTQYF
TRBV27,TRBJ1-6,.,.,TGTGCCAGCAGTTTAAGAGAACCCCTCCACTTT,CASSLREPLHF
TRBV6-2/TRBV6-3,TRBJ2-7,once,.,TGTGCCAGCAGTCGCCAACACTCCTACGAGCAGTACTTC,CASSRQHSYEQYF
TRBV9,TRBJ1-2,.,.,TGTGCCAGCAGCGTAGAATCAATTGGGCCGTATGGCTACACCTTC,CASSVESIGPYGYTF
TRBV12-5,TRBJ2-2,.,.,TGTGCTAGTGGTTTGGGACAGGCGGGGAACACCGGGGAGCTGTTTTTT,CASGLGQAGNTGELFF
TRBV10-3,TRBJ2-2,.,TRBD2,TGTGCCGCCATGGGTACGGGGGGACCGAACACCGGGGAGCTGTTTTTT,CAAMGTGGPNTGELFF
TRBV27,TRBJ2-7,once,.,TGTGCCAGCAGTTTATCCCCGGGAGTTCCCCACTCCTACGAGCAGTACTTC,CASSLSPGVPHSYEQYF
TRBV27,TRBJ1-2,.,.,TGTGCCAGCAGTTTATCCGGAGGCAGTAATTACTATGGCTACACCTTC,CASSLSGGSNYYGYTF
TRBV7-3,TRBJ2-1,.,TRBD2,TGTGCCAGCAGCTTAAAATCGGGGGGCAATGAGCAGTTCTTC,CASSLKSGGNEQFF
TRBV7-2,TRBJ2-5,.,.,TGTGCCAGCAGTGTGATGGGGGGGCGAGAGACCCAGTACTTC,CASSVMGGRETQYF
TRBV6-4,TRBJ2-5,.,TRBD2,TGTGCCACCAATCCTAGCGGGGGGGCACAAGAGACCCAGTACTTC,CATNPSGGAQETQYF
TRBV7-9,TRBJ2-7,.,TRBD1,TGTGCCAGCAGCTCCCCGGGACAGGGTCACGACGAGCAGTACTTC,CASSSPGQGHDEQYF
TRBV29-1,TRBJ2-6,.,.,TGCAGCGCAAAGGGAGCCGGGGCCAACGTCCTGACTTTC,CSAKGAGANVLTF
TRBV4-1,TRBJ1-2,.,.,TGCGCCAGCACGAAGGCGCGAACCCAACGGTCTTACAAGGGAGGCTATGGCTACACCTTC,CASTKARTQRSYKGGYGYTF
TRBV5-4,TRBJ2-2,.,.,TGTGCCAGCAGCTTGGGAGCCGGGGAGCTGTTTTTT,CASSLGAGELFF